This is a list of T cell receptor beta chains from one sample in a study of OX40 agonist ivuxolimab in advanced cancers. The data were produced by immunoSEQ multiplex PCR, yet TCRdb's version contains in-frame clones alone and is incomplete. The sample has tens of thousands of clones; approximately 85% are singletons. Here the sequenced sample was CD4+ or CD8+ T cells sorted from blood, taken in a trial of the OX40 agonist ivuxolimab. Every receptor here comes from an adult with an advanced solid tumor such as melanoma, head and neck, liver or kidney cancer. CDR3s include the opening cysteine and the closing phenylalanine or tryptophan. D genes are given only for firm matches. A clone size is listed for some rows: how often the clone was seen (once, few, many), or a class if it is expanded.

>TRBV30|many|TRBJ1-1|-
TGTGCCTGGAGTGGAAAGGGAGGGTTTTCTGAAGCTTTCTTT
CAWSGKGGFSEAFF
>TRBV18|-|TRBJ2-1|TRBD1
TGTGCCAGCTCACCACCGGTGGGGACAGGAGACAATGAGCAGTTCTTC
CASSPPVGTGDNEQFF
>TRBV6-1|-|TRBJ1-3|-
TGTGCCAGCAAGTTTGGGAACACCATATATTTT
CASKFGNTIYF
>TRBV7-9|-|TRBJ2-3|TRBD1
TGTGCCAGCAGCCGATACCCGGGACAGGGTTATTTGGATACGCAGTATTTT
CASSRYPGQGYLDTQYF
>TRBV27|-|TRBJ1-1|-
TGTGCCAGCAGTTTAAAACCGGGACAAGTCGCTGGCACTGAAGCTTTCTTT
CASSLKPGQVAGTEAFF
>TRBV14|-|TRBJ2-1|-
TGTGCCAGCAGCCTTTACAATGAGCAGTTCTTC
CASSLYNEQFF
>TRBV9|once|TRBJ2-3|-
TGTGCCAGCAGCTCATTCGGGGAGGCGGCAGATACGCAGTATTTT
CASSSFGEAADTQYF
>TRBV5-1|-|TRBJ2-1|TRBD1
TGCGCCAGCAGCTTGAGGGACAGGGTGTCGGAGCAGTTCTTC
CASSLRDRVSEQFF
>TRBV19|-|TRBJ1-2|-
TGTGCCAGTAGTCAGACAGTTTCCTATGGCTACACCTTC
CASSQTVSYGYTF
>TRBV7-9|-|TRBJ2-7|TRBD2
TGTGCCAGCAGCTTAGCGCGGTCTAGCGGGAGGTCCGAGCAGTACTTC
CASSLARSSGRSEQYF
>TRBV5-4|once|TRBJ1-4|TRBD1
TGTGCCAGCAGCACCCGGACAGGGGTTAATGAAAAACTGTTTTTT
CASSTRTGVNEKLFF
>TRBV5-1|-|TRBJ1-3|-
TGCGCCAGCAGCTCCTACTCTGGAAACACCATATATTTT
CASSSYSGNTIYF
>TRBV6-1|-|TRBJ1-5|-
TGTGCCAGCAGCAAAGATGGGGGAGGGAGTCAGCCCCAGCATTTT
CASSKDGGGSQPQHF
>TRBV7-2|-|TRBJ1-1|-
TGTGCCAGCAGCTTAGTCTTTAACACTGAAGCTTTCTTT
CASSLVFNTEAFF
>TRBV7-6|once|TRBJ2-5|TRBD1
TGTGCCAGCAGCAGGGGACAGGGGGCCTCCGAGACCCAGTACTTC
CASSRGQGASETQYF